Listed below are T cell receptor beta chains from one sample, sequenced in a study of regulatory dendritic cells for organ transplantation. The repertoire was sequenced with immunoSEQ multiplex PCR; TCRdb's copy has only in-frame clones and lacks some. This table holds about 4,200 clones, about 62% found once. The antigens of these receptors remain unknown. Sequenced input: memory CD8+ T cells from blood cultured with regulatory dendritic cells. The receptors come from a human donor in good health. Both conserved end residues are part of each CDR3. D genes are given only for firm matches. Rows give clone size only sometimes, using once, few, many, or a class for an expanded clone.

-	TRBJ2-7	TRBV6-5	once	CASSLGGSYEQYF	TGTGCCAGCAGCCTCGGCGGCTCCTACGAGCAGTACTTC
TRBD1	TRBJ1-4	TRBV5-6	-	CASSFGTGDEKLFF	TGTGCCAGCAGCTTTGGGACAGGGGACGAAAAACTGTTTTTT
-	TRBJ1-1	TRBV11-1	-	CASSAVVGGLVENTEAFF	TGTGCCAGCAGCGCAGTCGTAGGGGGTCTGGTCGAAAACACTGAAGCTTTCTTT
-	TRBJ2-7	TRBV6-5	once	CASTDSSYEQYF	TGTGCCAGTACCGACAGCTCCTACGAGCAGTACTTC
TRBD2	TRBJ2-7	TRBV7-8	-	CASSLGAGAYEQYF	TGTGCCAGCAGCTTAGGAGCGGGGGCCTACGAGCAGTACTTC
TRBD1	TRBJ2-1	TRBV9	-	CASSKSGQEHNEQFF	TGTGCCAGCAGTAAATCGGGACAGGAGCACAATGAGCAGTTCTTC
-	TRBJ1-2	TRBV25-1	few	CASSEYPGYGYTF	TGTGCCAGCAGTGAATATCCCGGCTATGGCTACACCTTC
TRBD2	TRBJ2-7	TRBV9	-	CASSVAGGLSYEQYF	TGTGCCAGCAGCGTAGCGGGGGGTCTCTCCTACGAGCAGTACTTC
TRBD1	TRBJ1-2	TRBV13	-	CASIHTTGGAYGYTF	TGTGCCAGCATCCACACTACAGGGGGCGCGTATGGCTACACCTTC
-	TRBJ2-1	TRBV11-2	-	CASAITPDRQEQFF	TGTGCCAGCGCAATAACACCCGACAGACAAGAGCAGTTCTTC
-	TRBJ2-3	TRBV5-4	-	CASSFLSAPGGFSDTQYF	TGTGCCAGCAGCTTCTTAAGCGCCCCAGGGGGGTTCTCAGATACGCAGTATTTT
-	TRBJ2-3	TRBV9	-	CASSVDRGTDTQYF	TGTGCCAGCAGCGTCGATCGGGGTACAGATACGCAGTATTTT
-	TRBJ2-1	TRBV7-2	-	CASSLALRLLLYNEQFF	TGTGCCAGCAGCTTAGCCCTTAGACTCCTCCTTTACAATGAGCAGTTCTTC
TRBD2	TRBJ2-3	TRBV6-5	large	CASSSGLLDTQYF	TGTGCCAGCAGTTCGGGACTATTAGATACGCAGTATTTT
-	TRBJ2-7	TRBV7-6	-	CASSLGPSYEQYF	TGTGCCAGCAGCTTAGGGCCATCCTACGAGCAGTACTTC
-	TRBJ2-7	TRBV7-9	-	CASSLLYEQYF	TGTGCCAGCAGCTTGTTATACGAGCAGTACTTC
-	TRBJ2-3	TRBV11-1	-	CASSIIGLNTDTQYF	TGTGCCAGCAGCATAATCGGACTCAACACAGATACGCAGTATTTT
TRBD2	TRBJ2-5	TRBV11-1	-	CASSLGWEGPVEETQYF	TGTGCCAGCAGCTTAGGGTGGGAGGGACCTGTGGAAGAGACCCAGTACTTC
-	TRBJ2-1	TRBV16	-	CASSQSWGTHNEQFF	TGTGCCAGCAGCCAAAGTTGGGGCACCCACAATGAGCAGTTCTTC
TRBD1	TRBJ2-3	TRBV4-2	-	CASSHRDRGGDTQYF	TGTGCCAGCAGCCACCGCGACAGGGGGGGAGATACGCAGTATTTT
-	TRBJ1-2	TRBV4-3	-	CASSRNTGTSGYTF	TGCGCCAGCAGCCGGAACACAGGGACGTCCGGCTACACCTTC
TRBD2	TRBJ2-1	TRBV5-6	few	CASSLGASGGYNEQFF	TGTGCCAGCAGCTTGGGGGCCAGCGGGGGTTACAATGAGCAGTTCTTC
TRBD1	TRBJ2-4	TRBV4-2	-	CASSHSTGGEVDIQYF	TGTGCCAGCAGCCATTCGACAGGGGGGGAAGTGGACATTCAGTACTTC
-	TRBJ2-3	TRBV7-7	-	CASSSGGPLDTDTQYF	TGTGCTAGCAGCTCCGGGGGGCCTCTTGACACAGATACGCAGTATTTT
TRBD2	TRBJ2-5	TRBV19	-	CASSIRVSGALYQETQYF	TGTGCCAGTAGTATTAGGGTTAGCGGGGCGCTGTACCAAGAGACCCAGTACTTC
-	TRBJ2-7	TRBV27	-	CASSATVLLEQYF	TGTGCCAGCAGTGCCACAGTTCTGCTCGAGCAGTACTTC
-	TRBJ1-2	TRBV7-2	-	CASSQTPPGRYGYTF	TGTGCCAGCAGCCAAACACCACCAGGGCGCTATGGCTACACCTTC
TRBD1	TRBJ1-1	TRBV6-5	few	CASSYQGAHTEAFF	TGTGCCAGCAGTTACCAGGGGGCACACACTGAAGCTTTCTTT
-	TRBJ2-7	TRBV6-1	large	CASSEYGGADYEQYF	TGTGCCAGCAGTGAATATGGGGGGGCCGACTACGAGCAGTACTTC
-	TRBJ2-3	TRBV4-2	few	CASSQDTRGTDTQYF	TGTGCCAGCAGCCAAGATACCCGGGGCACAGATACGCAGTATTTT
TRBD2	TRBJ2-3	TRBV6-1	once	CASSEGTSPSTDTQYF	TGTGCCAGCAGTGAGGGGACTAGCCCTAGCACAGATACGCAGTATTTT
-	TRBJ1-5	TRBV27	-	CVSSLFPGGFQPQHF	TGTGTCAGCAGTTTATTCCCAGGAGGCTTTCAGCCCCAGCATTTT
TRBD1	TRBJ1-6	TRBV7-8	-	CASSLTGGYSPLHF	TGTGCCAGCAGCTTGACAGGGGGGTACTCACCCCTCCACTTT
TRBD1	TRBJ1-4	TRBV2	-	CASSDTLPGTGGEKLFF	TGTGCCAGCAGTGACACTTTACCCGGGACAGGGGGTGAAAAACTGTTTTTT
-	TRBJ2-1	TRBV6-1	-	CASSAYPVNEQFF	TGTGCCAGCAGCGCCTACCCTGTAAATGAGCAGTTCTTC
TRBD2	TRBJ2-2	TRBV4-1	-	CASSPWTSGGPNTGELFF	TGCGCCAGCAGCCCCTGGACTAGCGGGGGCCCAAACACCGGGGAGCTGTTTTTT
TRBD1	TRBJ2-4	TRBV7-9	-	CASSLATGGAKNIQYF	TGTGCCAGCAGCTTAGCTACAGGGGGAGCCAAAAACATTCAGTACTTC
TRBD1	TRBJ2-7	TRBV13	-	CASSFRTGTEQYF	TGTGCCAGCAGCTTCCGGACAGGGACCGAGCAGTACTTC
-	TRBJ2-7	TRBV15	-	CATSPERQLKVNEQYF	TGTGCCACCAGTCCCGAACGCCAACTGAAAGTAAACGAGCAGTACTTC
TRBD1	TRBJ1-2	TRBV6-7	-	CARRDRAFGYTF	TGTGCCAGAAGGGACAGGGCTTTTGGCTACACCTTC
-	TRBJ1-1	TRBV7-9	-	CASSFHTENTEAFF	TGTGCCAGCAGCTTCCACACAGAGAACACTGAAGCTTTCTTT
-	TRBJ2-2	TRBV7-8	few	CASSNVLGGAGELFF	TGTGCCAGTTCAAATGTCCTAGGGGGGGCCGGGGAGCTGTTTTTT
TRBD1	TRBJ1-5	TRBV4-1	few	CASSPGTGEGASNQPQHF	TGCGCCAGCAGCCCGGGGACAGGGGAAGGGGCTAGCAATCAGCCCCAGCATTTT
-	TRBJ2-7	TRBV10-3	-	CAIEDQSGTQGKPYEQYF	TGTGCCATCGAAGATCAATCCGGGACGCAGGGGAAGCCCTACGAGCAGTACTTC
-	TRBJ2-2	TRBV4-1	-	CASSQERYGGQNTGELFF	TGCGCCAGCAGCCAAGAGAGGTACGGCGGACAGAACACCGGGGAGCTGTTTTTT
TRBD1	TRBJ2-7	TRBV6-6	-	CASSGTGRRQYF	TGTGCCAGCAGTGGGACAGGTCGGCGGCAGTACTTC
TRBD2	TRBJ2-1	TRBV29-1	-	CSVEGGPRLAPGRFF	TGCAGCGTTGAGGGGGGACCCAGACTAGCCCCAGGGAGGTTCTTC
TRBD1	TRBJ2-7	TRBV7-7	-	CAGPGTGNSYEQYF	TGTGCCGGCCCCGGGACAGGGAACAGCTACGAGCAGTACTTC
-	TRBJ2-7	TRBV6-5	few	CASSGRTGIFYEQYF	TGTGCCAGCAGTGGGAGGACAGGTATTTTCTACGAGCAGTACTTC
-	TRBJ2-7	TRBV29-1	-	CSVEDPATETYEQYF	TGCAGCGTTGAAGATCCAGCGACAGAGACCTACGAGCAGTACTTC
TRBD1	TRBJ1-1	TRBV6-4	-	CASSPQGGTEAFF	TGTGCCAGCAGTCCTCAGGGGGGCACTGAAGCTTTCTTT
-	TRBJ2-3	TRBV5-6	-	CASSDDRGGNTDTQYF	TGTGCCAGCAGCGACGATCGTGGGGGGAACACAGATACGCAGTATTTT
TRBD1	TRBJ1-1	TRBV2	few	CAAGQGATEAFF	TGTGCCGCGGGGCAGGGGGCCACTGAAGCTTTCTTT